The clone carrying this TCR beta chain was observed many times. Researchers took RNA transcripts and amplified the TCR beta CDR3 regions from them. Using the HTBI primer set, a first-round RT-PCR was run on the TCR CDR3. Each CDR3 protein is one row after TCRdb ran MiXCR on the multiplex PCR reads. Altogether 500,000 to 550,000 distinct CDR3 sequences are present, 20% being singletons, with the ten largest covering around a quarter. Germline V gene lookup returns CDR1 LNHDA and CDR2 SQIVND (reference sequence). The CDR3 is 15 residues long. J lost 0 bases, V lost 6 bases, and 6 bases had no gene match. The data originate from a study of T cells in Graves' hyperthyroidism and ophthalmopathy.

The sample comprised blood. The origin of this receptor is a man aged 18 to 30 with Graves' hyperthyroidism. V usage is TRBV19 and J usage is TRBJ2-7; 9 nucleotides agree with TRBD1. Here the CDR3 DNA reads TGTGCCAGTAGCCTCGGACAGGGGACCTCCTACGAGCAGTACTTC. It translates to CASSLGQGTSYEQYF. The full variable domain, rest sourced from reference TRBV19 and TRBJ2-7, is DGGITQSPKYLFRKEGQNVTLSCEQNLNHDAMYWYRQDPGQGLRLIYYSQIVNDFQKGDIAEGYSVSREKKESFPLTVTSAQKNPTAFYLCASSLGQGTSYEQYFGPGTRLTVT.